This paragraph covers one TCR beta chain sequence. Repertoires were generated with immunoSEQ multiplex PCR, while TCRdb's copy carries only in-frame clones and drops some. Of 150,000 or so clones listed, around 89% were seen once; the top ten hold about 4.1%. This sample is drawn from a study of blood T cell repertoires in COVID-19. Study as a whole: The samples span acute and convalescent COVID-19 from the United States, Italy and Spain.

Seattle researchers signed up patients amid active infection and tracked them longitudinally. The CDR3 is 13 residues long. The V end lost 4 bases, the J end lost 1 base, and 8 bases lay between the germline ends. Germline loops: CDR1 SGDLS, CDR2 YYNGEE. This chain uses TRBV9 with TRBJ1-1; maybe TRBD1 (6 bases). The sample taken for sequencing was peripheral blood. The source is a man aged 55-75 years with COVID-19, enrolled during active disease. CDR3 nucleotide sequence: TGTGCCAGCAGCAAACAGGGGAACACTGAAGCTTTCTTT. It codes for CASSKQGNTEAFF. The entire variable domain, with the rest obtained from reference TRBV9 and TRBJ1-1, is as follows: DSGVTQTPKHLITATGQRVTLRCSPRSGDLSVYWYQQSLDQGLQFLIQYYNGEERAKGNILERFSAQQFPDLHSELNLSSLELGDSALYFCASSKQGNTEAFFGQGTRLTVV.